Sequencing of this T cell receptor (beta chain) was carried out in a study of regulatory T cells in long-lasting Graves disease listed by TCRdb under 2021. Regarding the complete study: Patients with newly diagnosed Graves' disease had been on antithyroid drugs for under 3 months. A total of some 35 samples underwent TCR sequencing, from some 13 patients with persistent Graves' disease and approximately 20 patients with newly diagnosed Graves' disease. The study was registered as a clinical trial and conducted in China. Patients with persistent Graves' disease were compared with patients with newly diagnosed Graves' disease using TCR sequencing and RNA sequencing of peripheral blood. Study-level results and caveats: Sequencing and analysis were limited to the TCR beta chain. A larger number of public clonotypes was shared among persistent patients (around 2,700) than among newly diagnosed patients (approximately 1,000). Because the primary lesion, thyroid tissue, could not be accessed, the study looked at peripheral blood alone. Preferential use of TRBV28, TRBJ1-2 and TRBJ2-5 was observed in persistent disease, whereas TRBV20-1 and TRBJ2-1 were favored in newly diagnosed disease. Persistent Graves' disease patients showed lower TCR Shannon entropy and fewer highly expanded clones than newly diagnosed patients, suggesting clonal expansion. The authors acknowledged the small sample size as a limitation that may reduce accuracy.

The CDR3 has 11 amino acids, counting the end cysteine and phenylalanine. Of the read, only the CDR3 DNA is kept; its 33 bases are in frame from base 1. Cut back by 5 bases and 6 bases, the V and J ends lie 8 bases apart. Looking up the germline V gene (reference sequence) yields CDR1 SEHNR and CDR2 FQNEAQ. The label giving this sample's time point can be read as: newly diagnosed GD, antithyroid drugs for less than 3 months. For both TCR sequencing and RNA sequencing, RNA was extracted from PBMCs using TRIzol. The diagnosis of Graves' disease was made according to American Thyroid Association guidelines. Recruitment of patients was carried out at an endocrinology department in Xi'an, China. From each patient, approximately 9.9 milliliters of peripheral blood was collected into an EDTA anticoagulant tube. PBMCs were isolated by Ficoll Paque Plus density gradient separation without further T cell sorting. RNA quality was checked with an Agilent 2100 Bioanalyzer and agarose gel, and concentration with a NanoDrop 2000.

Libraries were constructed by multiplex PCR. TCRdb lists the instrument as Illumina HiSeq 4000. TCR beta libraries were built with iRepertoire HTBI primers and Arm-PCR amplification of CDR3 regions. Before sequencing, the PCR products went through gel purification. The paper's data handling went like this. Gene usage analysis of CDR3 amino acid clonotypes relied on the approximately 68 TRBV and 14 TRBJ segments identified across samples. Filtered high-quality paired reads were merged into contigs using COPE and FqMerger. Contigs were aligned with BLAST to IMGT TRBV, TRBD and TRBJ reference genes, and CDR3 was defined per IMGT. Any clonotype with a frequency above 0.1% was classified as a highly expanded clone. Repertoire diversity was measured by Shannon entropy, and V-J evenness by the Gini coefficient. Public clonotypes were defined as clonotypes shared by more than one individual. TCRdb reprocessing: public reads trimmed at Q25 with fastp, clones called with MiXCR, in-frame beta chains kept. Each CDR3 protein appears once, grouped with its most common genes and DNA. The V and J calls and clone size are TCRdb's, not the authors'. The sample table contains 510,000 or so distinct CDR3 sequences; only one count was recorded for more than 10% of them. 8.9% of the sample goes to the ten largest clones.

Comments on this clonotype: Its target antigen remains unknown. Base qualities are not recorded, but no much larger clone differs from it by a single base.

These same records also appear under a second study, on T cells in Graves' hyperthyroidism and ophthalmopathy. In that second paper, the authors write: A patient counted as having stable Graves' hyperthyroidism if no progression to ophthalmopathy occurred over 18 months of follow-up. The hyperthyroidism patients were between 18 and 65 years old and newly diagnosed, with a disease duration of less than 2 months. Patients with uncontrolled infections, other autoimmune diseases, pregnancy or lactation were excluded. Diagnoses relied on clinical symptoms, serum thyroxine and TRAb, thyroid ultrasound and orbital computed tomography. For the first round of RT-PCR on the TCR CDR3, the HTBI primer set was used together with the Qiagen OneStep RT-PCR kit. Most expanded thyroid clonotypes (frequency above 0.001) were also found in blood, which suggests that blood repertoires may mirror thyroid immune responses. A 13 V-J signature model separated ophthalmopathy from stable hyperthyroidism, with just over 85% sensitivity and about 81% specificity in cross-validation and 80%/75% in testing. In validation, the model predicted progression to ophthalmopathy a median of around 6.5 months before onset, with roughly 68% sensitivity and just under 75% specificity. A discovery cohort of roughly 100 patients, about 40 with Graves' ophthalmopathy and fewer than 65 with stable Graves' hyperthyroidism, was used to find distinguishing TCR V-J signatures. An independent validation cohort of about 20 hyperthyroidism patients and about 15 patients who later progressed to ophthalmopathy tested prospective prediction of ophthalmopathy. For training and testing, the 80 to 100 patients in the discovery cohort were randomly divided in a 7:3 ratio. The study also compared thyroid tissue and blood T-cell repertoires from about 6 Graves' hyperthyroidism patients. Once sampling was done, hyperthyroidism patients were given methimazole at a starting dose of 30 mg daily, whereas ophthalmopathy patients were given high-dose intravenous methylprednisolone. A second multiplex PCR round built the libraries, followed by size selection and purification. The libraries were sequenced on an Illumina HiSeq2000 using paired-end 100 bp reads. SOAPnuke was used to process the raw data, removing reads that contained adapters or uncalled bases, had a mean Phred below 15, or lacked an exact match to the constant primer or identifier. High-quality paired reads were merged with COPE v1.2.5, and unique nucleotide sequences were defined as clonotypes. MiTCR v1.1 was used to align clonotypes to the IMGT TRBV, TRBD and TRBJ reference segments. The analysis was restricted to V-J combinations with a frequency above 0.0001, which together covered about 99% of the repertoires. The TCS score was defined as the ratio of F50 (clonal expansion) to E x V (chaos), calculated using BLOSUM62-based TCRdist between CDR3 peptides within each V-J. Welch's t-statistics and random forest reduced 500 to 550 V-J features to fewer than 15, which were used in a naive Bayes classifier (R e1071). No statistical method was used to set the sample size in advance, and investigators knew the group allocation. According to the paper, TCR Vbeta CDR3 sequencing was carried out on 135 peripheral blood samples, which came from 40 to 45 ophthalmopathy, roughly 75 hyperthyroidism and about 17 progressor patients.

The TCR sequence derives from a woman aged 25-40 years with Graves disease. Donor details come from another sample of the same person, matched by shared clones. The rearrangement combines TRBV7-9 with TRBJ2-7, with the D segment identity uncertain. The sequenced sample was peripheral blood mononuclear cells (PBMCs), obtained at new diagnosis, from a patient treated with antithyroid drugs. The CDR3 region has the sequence CASSHSSEQYF. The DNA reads TGTGCCAGCAGCCACAGCAGCGAGCAGTACTTC.